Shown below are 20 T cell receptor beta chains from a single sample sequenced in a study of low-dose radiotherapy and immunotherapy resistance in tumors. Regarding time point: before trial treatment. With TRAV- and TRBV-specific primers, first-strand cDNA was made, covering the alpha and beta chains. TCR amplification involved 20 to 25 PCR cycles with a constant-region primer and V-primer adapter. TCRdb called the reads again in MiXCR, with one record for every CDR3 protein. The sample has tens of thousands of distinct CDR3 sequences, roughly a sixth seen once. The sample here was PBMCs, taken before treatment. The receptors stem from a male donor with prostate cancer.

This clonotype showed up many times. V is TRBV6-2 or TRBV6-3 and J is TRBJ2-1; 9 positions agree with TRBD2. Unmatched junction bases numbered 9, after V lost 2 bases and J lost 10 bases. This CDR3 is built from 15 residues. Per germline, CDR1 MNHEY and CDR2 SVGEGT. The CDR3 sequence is CASSYRRRGGGEQFF. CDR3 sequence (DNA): TGTGCCAGCAGTTACCGCCGGCGGGGGGGCGGGGAGCAGTTCTTC.

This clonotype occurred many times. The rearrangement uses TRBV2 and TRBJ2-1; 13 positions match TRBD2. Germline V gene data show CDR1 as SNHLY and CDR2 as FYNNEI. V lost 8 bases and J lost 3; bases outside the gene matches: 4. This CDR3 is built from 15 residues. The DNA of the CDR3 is TGTGCCAGCGGGACTAGCGGGGAGTTCTACAATGAGCAGTTCTTC. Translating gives CASGTSGEFYNEQFF.

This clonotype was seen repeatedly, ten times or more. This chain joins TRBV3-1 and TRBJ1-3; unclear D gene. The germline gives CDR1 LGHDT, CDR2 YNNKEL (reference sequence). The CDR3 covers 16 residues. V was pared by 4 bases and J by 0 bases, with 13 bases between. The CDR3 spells CASSLYPRISGNTIYF. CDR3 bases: TGTGCCAGCAGCCTCTACCCCCGGATCTCTGGAAACACCATATATTTT.

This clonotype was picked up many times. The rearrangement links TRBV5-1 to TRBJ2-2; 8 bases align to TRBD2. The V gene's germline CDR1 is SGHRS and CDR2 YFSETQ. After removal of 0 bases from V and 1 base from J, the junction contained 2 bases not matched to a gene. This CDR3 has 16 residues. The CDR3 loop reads CASSLGTSGNTGELFF. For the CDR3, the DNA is TGCGCCAGCAGCTTGGGAACTAGCGGGAACACCGGGGAGCTGTTTTTT.

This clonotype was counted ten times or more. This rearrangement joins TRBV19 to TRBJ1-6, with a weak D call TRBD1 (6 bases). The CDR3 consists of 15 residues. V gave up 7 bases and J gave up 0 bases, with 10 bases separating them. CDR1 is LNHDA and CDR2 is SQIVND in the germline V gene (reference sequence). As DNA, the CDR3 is TGTGCCAGTACCCAACAGGGCTCCTATAATTCACCCCTCCACTTT. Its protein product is CASTQQGSYNSPLHF. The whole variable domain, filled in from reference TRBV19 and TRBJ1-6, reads DGGITQSPKYLFRKEGQNVTLSCEQNLNHDAMYWYRQDPGQGLRLIYYSQIVNDFQKGDIAEGYSVSREKKESFPLTVTSAQKNPTAFYLCASTQQGSYNSPLHFGNGTRLTVT.

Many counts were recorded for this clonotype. This CDR3 is CASSLAAGTVQFF. The CDR3 nucleotides read TGTGCCAGCAGCTTAGCCGCCGGGACGGTGCAGTTCTTC. J is TRBJ2-1 and V is TRBV7-9; D is perhaps TRBD1 or TRBD2 (5 bases each). The germline V gene has CDR1 SEHNR and CDR2 FQNEAQ (reference sequence). The CDR3 is 13 amino acids. Trimming removed 0 bases from V and 12 bases from J, with 12 bases in between.

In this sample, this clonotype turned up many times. CDR3 DNA: TGTGCCAGCAGCTTGGACTGGGGAAGTGGCTACGAGCAGTACTTC. Protein product: CASSLDWGSGYEQYF. The rearrangement links TRBV5-5 to TRBJ2-7; unclear D gene. This CDR3 is built from 15 residues. V was trimmed by 0 bases and J by 3 bases, leaving 13 bases between them. Germline V lookup: CDR1 SGHKS, CDR2 YYEKEE (reference sequence). The full variable domain, with the rest looked up from reference TRBV5-5 and TRBJ2-7, is DAGVTQSPTHLIKTRGQQVTLRCSPISGHKSVSWYQQVLGQGPQFIFQYYEKEERGRGNFPDRFSARQFPNYSSELNVNALLLGDSALYLCASSLDWGSGYEQYFGPGTRLTVT.

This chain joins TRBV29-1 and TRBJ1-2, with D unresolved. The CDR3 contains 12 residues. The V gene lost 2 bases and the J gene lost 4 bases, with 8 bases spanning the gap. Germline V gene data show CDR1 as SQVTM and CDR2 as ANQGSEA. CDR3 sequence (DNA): TGCAGCGTTGAACAGGTCCGCTATGGCTACACCTTC. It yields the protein CSVEQVRYGYTF.

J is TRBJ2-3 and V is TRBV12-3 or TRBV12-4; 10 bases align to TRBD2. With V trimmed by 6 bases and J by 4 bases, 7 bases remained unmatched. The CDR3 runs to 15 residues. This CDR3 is CASSNLAGAADTQYF. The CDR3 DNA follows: TGTGCCAGCAGCAACCTAGCGGGGGCGGCAGATACGCAGTATTTT.

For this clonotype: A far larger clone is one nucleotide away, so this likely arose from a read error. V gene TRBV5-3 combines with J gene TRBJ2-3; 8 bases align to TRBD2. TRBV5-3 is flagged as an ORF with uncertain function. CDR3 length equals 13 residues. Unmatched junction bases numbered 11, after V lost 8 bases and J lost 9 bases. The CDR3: CASRSRGDTTQYF. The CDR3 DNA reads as TGTGCCAGCCGTTCGCGGGGGGACACGACGCAGTATTTT.

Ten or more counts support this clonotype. CDR3 DNA: TGCGCCAGCAGCTCCGACCCCCAGGGACCCACCACAGATACGCAGTATTTT. This sequence encodes CASSSDPQGPTTDTQYF. The chain links TRBV5-1 to TRBJ2-3; D could derive from TRBD1 or TRBD2 (5 bases each). The CDR3 totals 17 residues. Trimming shortened V by 3 bases and J by 2 bases, and 19 bases separated the two germline ends. In germline, CDR1 is SGHRS, CDR2 YFSETQ.

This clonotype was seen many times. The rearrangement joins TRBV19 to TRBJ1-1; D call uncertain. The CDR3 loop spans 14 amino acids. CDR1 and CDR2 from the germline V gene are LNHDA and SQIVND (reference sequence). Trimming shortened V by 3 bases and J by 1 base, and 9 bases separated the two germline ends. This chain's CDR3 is CASSIWGTNTEAFF. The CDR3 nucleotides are TGTGCCAGTAGTATTTGGGGAACGAACACTGAAGCTTTCTTT.

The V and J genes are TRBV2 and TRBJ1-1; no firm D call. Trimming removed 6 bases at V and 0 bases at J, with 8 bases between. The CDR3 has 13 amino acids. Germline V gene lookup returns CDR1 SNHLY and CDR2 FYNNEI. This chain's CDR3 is CASRPTLNTEAFF. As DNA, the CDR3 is TGTGCCAGCAGGCCGACTCTGAACACTGAAGCTTTCTTT.

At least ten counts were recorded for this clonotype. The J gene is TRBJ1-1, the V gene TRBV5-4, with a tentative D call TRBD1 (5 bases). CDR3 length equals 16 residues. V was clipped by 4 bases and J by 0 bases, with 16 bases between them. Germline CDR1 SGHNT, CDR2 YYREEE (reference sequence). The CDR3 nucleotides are TGTGCCAGCAGCCCGGGGCGGGGCAGCTTGAACACTGAAGCTTTCTTT. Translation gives CASSPGRGSLNTEAFF.

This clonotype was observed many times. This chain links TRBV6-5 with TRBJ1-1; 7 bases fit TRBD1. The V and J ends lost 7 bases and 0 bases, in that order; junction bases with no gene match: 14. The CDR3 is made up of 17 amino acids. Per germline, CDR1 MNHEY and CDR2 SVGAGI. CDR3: CASIPLDRAGLNTEAFF. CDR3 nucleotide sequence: TGTGCCAGCATCCCCCTCGACAGGGCGGGATTGAACACTGAAGCTTTCTTT.

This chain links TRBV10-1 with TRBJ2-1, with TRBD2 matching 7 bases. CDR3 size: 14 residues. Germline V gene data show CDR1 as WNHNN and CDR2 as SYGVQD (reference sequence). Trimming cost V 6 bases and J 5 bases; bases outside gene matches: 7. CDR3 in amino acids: CASRPQRGHNEQFF. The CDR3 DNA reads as TGCGCCAGCAGACCCCAGCGGGGCCACAATGAGCAGTTCTTC.

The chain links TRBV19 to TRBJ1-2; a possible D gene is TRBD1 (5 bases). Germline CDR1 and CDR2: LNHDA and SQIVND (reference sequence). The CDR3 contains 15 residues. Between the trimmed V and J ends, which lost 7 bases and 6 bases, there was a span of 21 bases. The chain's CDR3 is CASTPWEGQNNGYTF. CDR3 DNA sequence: TGTGCCAGTACCCCTTGGGAGGGGCAAAACAATGGCTACACCTTC. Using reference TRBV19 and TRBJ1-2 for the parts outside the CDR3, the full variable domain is DGGITQSPKYLFRKEGQNVTLSCEQNLNHDAMYWYRQDPGQGLRLIYYSQIVNDFQKGDIAEGYSVSREKKESFPLTVTSAQKNPTAFYLCASTPWEGQNNGYTFGSGTRLTVV.

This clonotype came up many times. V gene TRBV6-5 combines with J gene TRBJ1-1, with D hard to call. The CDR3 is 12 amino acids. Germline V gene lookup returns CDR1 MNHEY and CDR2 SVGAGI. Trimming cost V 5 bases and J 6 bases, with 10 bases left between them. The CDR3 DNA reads TGTGCCAGCAGTCGACCGGACCCTGAAGCTTTCTTT. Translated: CASSRPDPEAFF.

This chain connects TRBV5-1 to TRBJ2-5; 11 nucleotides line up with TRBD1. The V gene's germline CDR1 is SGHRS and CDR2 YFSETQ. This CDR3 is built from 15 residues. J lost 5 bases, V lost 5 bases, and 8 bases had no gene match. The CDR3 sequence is CASRRTGGAEETQYF. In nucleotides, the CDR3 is TGCGCCAGCAGGAGGACAGGGGGCGCGGAGGAGACCCAGTACTTC.

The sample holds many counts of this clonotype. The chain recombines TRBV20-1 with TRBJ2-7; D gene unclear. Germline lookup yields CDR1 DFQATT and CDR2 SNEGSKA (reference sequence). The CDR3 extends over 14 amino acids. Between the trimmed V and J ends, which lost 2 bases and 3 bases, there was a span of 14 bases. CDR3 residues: CSARTVDSSYEQYF. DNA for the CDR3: TGCAGTGCTAGAACGGTGGATTCCAGCTACGAGCAGTACTTC.